The 8 T cell receptor beta chains below come from one sample, sequenced in a study of T cells in Graves' hyperthyroidism and ophthalmopathy. TCR beta CDR3 sequences were amplified from RNA transcripts. An initial round of RT-PCR targeting the TCR CDR3 relied on the HTBI primer set. Via MiXCR, TCRdb re-called the multiplex PCR reads, giving one row per CDR3 protein. The top ten clones hold 9.2% of a sample with 300,000 to 450,000 distinct CDR3 sequences, 13% of them seen once. Input material: blood. The receptors originated from a young woman with Graves' hyperthyroidism.

J is TRBJ2-3 and V is TRBV24-1; D gene unclear. CDR1 and CDR2 (germline): KGHDR, SFDVKD. This CDR3 has 15 residues. V lost 0 bases and J 0 bases, leaving 6 bases between the germline ends. CDR3 nucleotide sequence: TGTGCCACCAGTGATTTGCGCGGCAGCACAGATACGCAGTATTTT. This codes for CATSDLRGSTDTQYF.

The chain has TRBV4-1 and TRBJ2-7, with TRBD2 matching 8 bases. CDR3 length: 13 residues. V lost 3 bases to trimming and J lost 3 bases; unmatched junction nucleotides: 1. CDR1 and CDR2 from the germline V gene are MGHRA and YSYEKL. The CDR3 DNA reads as TGCGCCAGCAGCCACACTAGCGGCTACGAGCAGTACTTC. Translating it yields CASSHTSGYEQYF.

This clonotype was observed a few times. This chain joins TRBV12-3 or TRBV12-4 and TRBJ2-5; TRBD1 aligns across 8 bases. V gave up 1 base and J gave up 4 bases; unmatched junction bases: 5. This CDR3 spans 15 amino acids. The CDR3 region is CASSLDRGISETQYF. The CDR3 DNA reads as TGTGCCAGCAGTTTAGACAGGGGGATTTCAGAGACCCAGTACTTC.

This chain uses TRBV9 with TRBJ2-7, with D possibly being TRBD1 or TRBD2 (5 bases each). This CDR3 spans 14 amino acids. Germline V CDR1 and CDR2: SGDLS, YYNGEE. V shed 3 bases and J shed 6 bases, with 16 bases lying between them. CDR3: CASSGGFGVGEQYF. In DNA form, the CDR3 reads TGTGCCAGCAGCGGGGGGTTCGGAGTGGGCGAGCAGTACTTC.

This clonotype was found a few times. The chain uses TRBV9 and TRBJ2-1; 11 bases fit TRBD2. V shed 4 bases, J shed 0 bases, and the junction held 9 bases outside the gene matches. The CDR3 spans 18 residues. Germline values: CDR1 SGDLS, CDR2 YYNGEE. CDR3 region: CASSRRASGGSSYNEQFF. For the CDR3, the DNA is TGTGCCAGCAGCCGAAGGGCTAGCGGGGGGAGCTCCTACAATGAGCAGTTCTTC. Together with reference TRBV9 and TRBJ2-1, the CDR3 gives the full variable domain: DSGVTQTPKHLITATGQRVTLRCSPRSGDLSVYWYQQSLDQGLQFLIQYYNGEERAKGNILERFSAQQFPDLHSELNLSSLELGDSALYFCASSRRASGGSSYNEQFFGPGTRLTVL.

The chain recombines TRBV6-2 or TRBV6-3 with TRBJ1-1; possible D gene TRBD1, 5 bases. The length of the CDR3 is 13 residues. From germline, CDR1 is MNHEY and CDR2 SVGEGT. V was clipped by 7 bases and J by 6 bases, with 15 bases between them. The CDR3 sequence is CASTDGGGAEAFF. In nucleotides, the CDR3 is TGTGCCAGCACCGACGGGGGGGGGGCTGAAGCTTTCTTT.

This clonotype was detected only a few times. The V gene is TRBV3-1, the J gene TRBJ2-2, with D tentatively TRBD1 (5 bases). Germline V gene lookup returns CDR1 LGHDT and CDR2 YNNKEL (reference sequence). CDR3 length: 18 residues. The germline V and J ends were trimmed by 0 bases and 2 bases, with 16 bases remaining between them. For the CDR3, the DNA is TGTGCCAGCAGCCAAGATCTCGACAGACACACAAACACCGGGGAGCTGTTTTTT. Residues: CASSQDLDRHTNTGELFF.

In its sample, this clonotype was seen many times. The chain has TRBV6-2 or TRBV6-3 and TRBJ2-5; TRBD2 might be the D (6 bases). CDR1 is MNHEY and CDR2 is SVGEGT in the germline V gene. This CDR3 has 14 amino acids. V lost 6 bases, J lost 5 bases, and 16 bases lay in between. CDR3 in DNA: TGTGCCAGCAGGTCGACTCACGGGAGCGAGACCCAGTACTTC. Translation: CASRSTHGSETQYF.